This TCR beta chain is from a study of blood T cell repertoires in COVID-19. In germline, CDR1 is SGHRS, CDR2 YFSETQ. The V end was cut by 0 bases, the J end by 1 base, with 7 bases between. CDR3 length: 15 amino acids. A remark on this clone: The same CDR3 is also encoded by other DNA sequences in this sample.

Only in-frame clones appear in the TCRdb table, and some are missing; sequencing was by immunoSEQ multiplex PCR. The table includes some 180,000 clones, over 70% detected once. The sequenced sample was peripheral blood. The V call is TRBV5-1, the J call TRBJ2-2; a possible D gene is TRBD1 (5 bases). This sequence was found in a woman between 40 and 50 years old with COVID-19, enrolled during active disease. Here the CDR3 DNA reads TGCGCCAGCAGCTTGGTGCAGGGGAACACCGGGGAGCTGTTTTTT. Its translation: CASSLVQGNTGELFF.